A selection of T cell receptor beta chains follows, all from one sample in a study of T-cell reconstitution after alpha-beta-depleted transplantation in children. TCRdb processed the PCR reads anew with MiXCR; each CDR3 protein has one entry. The sample has approximately 240,000 distinct CDR3 sequences; approximately 10% are singletons. The material sequenced was PBMCs from the stem cell graft donor, taken from the stem cell graft. Source of these receptors: a human donor who donated a stem cell graft to a child with acute lymphoblastic leukemia. CDR3s include the opening cysteine and the closing phenylalanine or tryptophan. The D gene is left open where the match is weak. Clone size is shown for a subset of rows, as once, few, many or a class of expanded clone.

D gene: TRBD1; clone size: many; V gene: TRBV5-1; J gene: TRBJ2-1; CDR3 DNA: TGCGCCACGGGCCAAAACAGGGGTAATGAGCAGTTCTTC; CDR3 protein: CATGQNRGNEQFF
D gene: TRBD2; clone size: NA; V gene: TRBV5-1; J gene: TRBJ2-2; CDR3 DNA: TGCGCCAGCAGCTTGGACGTAGCGGGGGGGGACACCGGGGAGCTGTTTTTT; CDR3 protein: CASSLDVAGGDTGELFF
D gene: TRBD1; clone size: NA; V gene: TRBV7-9; J gene: TRBJ1-2; CDR3 DNA: TGTGCCAGCAGTCAAGGACAGGGAAAAACTCGGGGCTACACCTTC; CDR3 protein: CASSQGQGKTRGYTF
D gene: NA; clone size: many; V gene: TRBV5-1; J gene: TRBJ2-1; CDR3 DNA: TGCGCCAGCAGCCCTTGGTCGTCAGATGATGAGCAGTTCTTC; CDR3 protein: CASSPWSSDDEQFF
D gene: TRBD1; clone size: few; V gene: TRBV12-3/TRBV12-4; J gene: TRBJ1-4; CDR3 DNA: TGTGCCAGCAGTTTCTTATGGCGACAGGGAAAACTGTTTTTT; CDR3 protein: CASSFLWRQGKLFF
D gene: NA; clone size: NA; V gene: TRBV5-6; J gene: TRBJ1-1; CDR3 DNA: TGTGCCAGCGACCTGGGACGGTCGAACACTGAAGCTTTCTTT; CDR3 protein: CASDLGRSNTEAFF
D gene: NA; clone size: few; V gene: TRBV12-3/TRBV12-4; J gene: TRBJ2-7; CDR3 DNA: TGTGCCAGCACCCTAGAGAAGGGTGCCTACGAGCAGTACTTC; CDR3 protein: CASTLEKGAYEQYF
D gene: NA; clone size: many; V gene: TRBV2; J gene: TRBJ1-2; CDR3 DNA: TGTGCCAGCAGTGAAAGGTCAGGGTTTGGTGGCTACACCTTC; CDR3 protein: CASSERSGFGGYTF
D gene: TRBD1; clone size: NA; V gene: TRBV5-1; J gene: TRBJ2-2; CDR3 DNA: TGCGCCAGCAGCCTTAGGGGGCGCGACACCGGGGAGCTGTTTTTT; CDR3 protein: CASSLRGRDTGELFF
D gene: NA; clone size: NA; V gene: TRBV5-1; J gene: TRBJ2-2; CDR3 DNA: TGCGCCAGCAGCTTTGGCAGGGAAGTCACCGGGGAGCTGTTTTTT; CDR3 protein: CASSFGREVTGELFF
D gene: TRBD1; clone size: NA; V gene: TRBV5-1; J gene: TRBJ1-1; CDR3 DNA: TGCGCCAGCAGCTTGGTCTCGGGACAGGGGGTCACTGAAGCTTTCTTT; CDR3 protein: CASSLVSGQGVTEAFF
D gene: TRBD1; clone size: many; V gene: TRBV20-1; J gene: TRBJ2-3; CDR3 DNA: TGCAGTGCTAGCCCTGAGACAGGGAAGACAGATACGCAGTATTTT; CDR3 protein: CSASPETGKTDTQYF
D gene: NA; clone size: many; V gene: TRBV19; J gene: TRBJ2-7; CDR3 DNA: TGTGCCAGTAGTGCAAGTTGGCCGTCCTACGAGCAGTACTTC; CDR3 protein: CASSASWPSYEQYF
D gene: NA; clone size: NA; V gene: TRBV20-1; J gene: TRBJ2-5; CDR3 DNA: TGCAGTGCTAGAGATGGGTTACTAGCCTCCGAGACCCAGTACTTC; CDR3 protein: CSARDGLLASETQYF
D gene: TRBD1; clone size: NA; V gene: TRBV5-1; J gene: TRBJ2-7; CDR3 DNA: TGCGCCAGCAGCCCTGGACAGGACCACAACGAGCAGTACTTC; CDR3 protein: CASSPGQDHNEQYF
D gene: NA; clone size: NA; V gene: TRBV27; J gene: TRBJ1-1; CDR3 DNA: TGTTCCAGCAGCCATCGGGGCACTGAAGCTTTCTTT; CDR3 protein: CSSSHRGTEAFF
D gene: NA; clone size: many; V gene: TRBV7-2; J gene: TRBJ2-3; CDR3 DNA: TGTGCCAGCAGAAGTAGCACAGATACGCAGTATTTT; CDR3 protein: CASRSSTDTQYF
D gene: NA; clone size: many; V gene: TRBV6-5; J gene: TRBJ2-7; CDR3 DNA: TGTGCCAGCAGTTACTGGCAGAGCTCCTACGAGCAGTACTTC; CDR3 protein: CASSYWQSSYEQYF
D gene: TRBD1; clone size: few; V gene: TRBV6-5; J gene: TRBJ1-6; CDR3 DNA: TGTGCCAGCAGACCTACTACGGGGGACAGGATTAATTCACCCCTCCACTTT; CDR3 protein: CASRPTTGDRINSPLHF
D gene: NA; clone size: many; V gene: TRBV20-1; J gene: TRBJ2-1; CDR3 DNA: TGCAGTGCTTGGACTAAGGGGCGCGAAGGGGTGAATGAGCAGTTCTTC; CDR3 protein: CSAWTKGREGVNEQFF
D gene: NA; clone size: NA; V gene: TRBV7-2; J gene: TRBJ2-3; CDR3 DNA: TGTGCCAGCAGCTTATTAGGGGGGAGAGGCACAGATACGCAGTATTTT; CDR3 protein: CASSLLGGRGTDTQYF
D gene: NA; clone size: NA; V gene: TRBV6-5; J gene: TRBJ2-7; CDR3 DNA: TGTGCCAGCAGTTACTCGGGACCGAGGGCAACCTACGAGCAGTACTTC; CDR3 protein: CASSYSGPRATYEQYF